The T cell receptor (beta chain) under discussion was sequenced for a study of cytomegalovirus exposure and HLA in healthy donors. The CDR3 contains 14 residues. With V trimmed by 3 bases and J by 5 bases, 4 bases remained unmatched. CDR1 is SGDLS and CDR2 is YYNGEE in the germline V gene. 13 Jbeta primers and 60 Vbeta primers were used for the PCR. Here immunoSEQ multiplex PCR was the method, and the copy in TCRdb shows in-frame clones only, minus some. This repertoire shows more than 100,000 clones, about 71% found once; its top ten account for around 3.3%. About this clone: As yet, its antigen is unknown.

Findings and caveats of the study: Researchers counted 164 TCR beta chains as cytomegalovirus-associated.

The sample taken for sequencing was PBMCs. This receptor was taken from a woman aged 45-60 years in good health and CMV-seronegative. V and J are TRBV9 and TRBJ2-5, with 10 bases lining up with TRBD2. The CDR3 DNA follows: TGTGCCAGCAGCGAAGCGGGAGGGCCCGAGACCCAGTACTTC. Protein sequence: CASSEAGGPETQYF.